This T cell receptor (beta chain) was retrieved from a study of blood T cell repertoires in COVID-19. At the level of the study: The United States, Italy and Spain supplied acute and convalescent COVID-19 samples.

Repertoires were generated with immunoSEQ multiplex PCR, while TCRdb's copy carries only in-frame clones and drops some. The sample lists 350,000 to 400,000 clones; roughly 89% were seen once. This receptor was identified in a man younger than 35 with active or convalescent COVID-19. The sequencing input was peripheral blood.

CDR3 DNA: TGTGCCAGCAGCGTAGAGGGAAGGGGCACTGAAGCTTTCTTT. The encoded protein is CASSVEGRGTEAFF. This chain connects TRBV9 to TRBJ1-1; the D gene is possibly TRBD1 (5 bases). This CDR3 contains 14 residues. The V end was cut by 0 bases, the J end by 4 bases, with 10 bases between. In germline, CDR1 is SGDLS, CDR2 YYNGEE.